A single sample is the source of the 17 T cell receptor beta chains below, sequenced in a study of blood T cell repertoires in COVID-19. Repertoires were generated with immunoSEQ multiplex PCR, while TCRdb's copy carries only in-frame clones and drops some. This table has 14,000 to 15,000 clones, roughly 86% appearing once. Sequencing was performed on peripheral blood. Receptor source: a human donor in a cohort sampled during active COVID-19.

The genes are TRBV7-9 and TRBJ2-7; 9 bases fit TRBD2. The V and J ends lost 11 bases and 0 bases, in that order; junction bases with no gene match: 11. Germline CDR1 reads SEHNR; CDR2 reads FQNEAQ (reference sequence). CDR3 length: 15 amino acids. CDR3 DNA: TGTGCCCGCCGCGGGCGGGGGGGCCGCTCCTACGAGCAGTACTTC. This gives the protein CARRGRGGRSYEQYF.

The CDR3 DNA sequence: TGTGCCACCAGTGACCCGGGACAGGGCTACAATGAGCAGTTCTTC. This translates into CATSDPGQGYNEQFF. The chain carries TRBV24-1 and TRBJ2-1; 9 positions match TRBD1. This CDR3 has 15 amino acids. The trim removed 4 bases at V and 3 bases at J, leaving 3 bases unmatched. Per the germline V gene, CDR1 is KGHDR and CDR2 is SFDVKD.

V usage is TRBV5-6 and J usage is TRBJ2-1; 9 bases map to TRBD1. This CDR3 spans 14 amino acids. Trimming removed 4 bases from V and 3 bases from J; junction bases left unmatched: 2. Germline V gives CDR1 SGHDT, CDR2 YYEEEE. The CDR3 bases are TGTGCCAGCAGCCCGGGACAGGGCTACAATGAGCAGTTCTTC. Its protein product is CASSPGQGYNEQFF.

This chain joins TRBV12-3 or TRBV12-4 and TRBJ1-1; TRBD1 might be the D (5 bases). V lost 6 bases, J lost 4 bases, and 9 bases lay in between. The CDR3 consists of 12 residues. CDR3: CASSPRVTEAFF. In nucleotides, the CDR3 is TGTGCCAGCAGCCCCAGGGTCACTGAAGCTTTCTTT.

The rearrangement uses TRBV6-2 or TRBV6-3 and TRBJ1-2; 9 bases fit TRBD1. The germline V gene has CDR1 MNHEY and CDR2 SVGEGT. V trimming: 5 bases; J trimming: 4 bases; junction bases outside the gene matches: 11. This CDR3 spans 16 amino acids. The CDR3 DNA is TGTGCCAGCAGTCCCATCCGGGACAGGGAGGCCTATGGCTACACCTTC. It codes for CASSPIRDREAYGYTF.

This chain connects TRBV27 to TRBJ2-3; 8 positions agree with TRBD2. J was trimmed by 4 bases and V by 7 bases; bases with no gene match: 7. Germline V gene lookup returns CDR1 MNHEY and CDR2 SMNVEV (reference sequence). CDR3 length: 14 amino acids. This CDR3 is CASKASGPSDTQYF. In nucleotides, the CDR3 is TGTGCCAGCAAAGCTAGCGGGCCCTCAGATACGCAGTATTTT.

V and J are TRBV2 and TRBJ1-2; 8 nucleotides align to TRBD1. Germline CDR1 SNHLY, CDR2 FYNNEI. This CDR3 region has 13 residues. Trimming removed 6 bases from V and 7 bases from J; junction bases left unmatched: 7. In nucleotides, the CDR3 is TGTGCCAGCAGGGAGGACAGGGAGAGTGGCTACACCTTC. It codes for CASREDRESGYTF.

The chain is built from TRBV30 and TRBJ1-6, with D perhaps TRBD1 (5 bases). The CDR3 has 14 residues. Trimming removed 2 bases from V and 7 bases from J, with 12 bases in between. Germline CDR1 and CDR2: GTSNPN and SVGIG (reference sequence). CDR3 loop: CAWSTTDRNSPLHF. CDR3 in DNA: TGTGCCTGGAGTACGACAGATAGAAATTCACCCCTCCACTTT.

This clone was seen only a few times. V is TRBV29-1 and J is TRBJ2-7; 7 nucleotides align to TRBD2. The length of the CDR3 is 11 residues. CDR1 and CDR2 from the germline V gene are SQVTM and ANQGSEA. V was clipped by 7 bases and J by 5 bases; unmatched bases: 5. The CDR3 region is CSAYRGDEQYF. The CDR3 bases are TGCAGCGCCTACCGGGGGGACGAGCAGTACTTC.

The J gene is TRBJ2-5, the V gene TRBV15; TRBD2 might be the D (7 bases). The CDR3 is 17 residues long. The V gene's germline CDR1 is LNHNV and CDR2 YYDKDF (reference sequence). Trimming stripped 3 bases from V and 2 bases from J, with 19 bases between. The CDR3, as DNA: TGTGCCACCAGCAGGGGGGGGACAAGCGGGTTTCAAGAGACCCAGTACTTC. It specifies CATSRGGTSGFQETQYF.

J is TRBJ2-2 and V is TRBV4-2; perhaps TRBD1 as D (6 bases). V dropped 0 bases and J dropped 1 base, with 9 bases sitting between them. CDR1 is LGHNA, CDR2 YNFKEQ, per germline. The CDR3 is 16 residues long. In DNA, the CDR3 is TGTGCCAGCAGCCAAGAAACAGGGTGGAACACCGGGGAGCTGTTTTTT. Protein product: CASSQETGWNTGELFF.

The CDR3 loop reads CASMNRRDGYTF. Here the CDR3 DNA reads TGTGCCAGCATGAATCGGCGGGATGGCTACACCTTC. The rearrangement joins TRBV25-1 to TRBJ1-2; D uncertain. CDR1 and CDR2 (germline): MGHDK, SYGVNS. V lost 7 bases and J lost 6, with 12 bases in between. The CDR3 has 12 residues.

CDR3 in DNA: TGTGCCAGCAGCGACCCGCGGGGGGGCGGCACAGATACGCAGTATTTT. Its translation: CASSDPRGGGTDTQYF. The chain carries TRBV6-2 or TRBV6-3 and TRBJ2-3; 9 positions agree with TRBD2. The germline V gene has CDR1 MNHEY and CDR2 SVGEGT. This CDR3 comprises 16 residues. The V and J ends lost 6 bases and 1 base, in that order; junction bases with no gene match: 8.

This clone was found a few times. The V gene is TRBV5-1, the J gene TRBJ1-1; D gene ambiguous. Germline CDR1 SGHRS, CDR2 YFSETQ. V was trimmed by 4 bases and J by 2 bases, leaving 6 bases between them. The CDR3 runs to 12 residues. The CDR3 loop is CASSRGNTEAFF. The CDR3, as DNA: TGCGCCAGCAGCCGAGGAAACACTGAAGCTTTCTTT.

The CDR3 DNA is TGTGCCTGGAAAAAAACCCCCGGGACAGGGGGTAAAACCGGGGAGCTGTTTTTT. Its protein is CAWKKTPGTGGKTGELFF. This chain joins TRBV30 and TRBJ2-2; 11 bases align to TRBD1. Germline CDR1 and CDR2: GTSNPN and SVGIG (reference sequence). V dropped 4 bases and J dropped 5; count of bases not matched to a gene: 15. CDR3 length: 18 residues.

The J gene is TRBJ2-7, the V gene TRBV6-5; 7 nucleotides match TRBD1. Germline-derived CDR1 and CDR2 are MNHEY and SVGAGI. CDR3 size: 13 residues. With V trimmed by 8 bases and J by 2 bases, 6 bases remained unmatched. CDR3 in DNA: TGTGCCAGCGAACAGGGGCCCGCCTACGAGCAGTACTTC. It translates to CASEQGPAYEQYF.

This sequence joins TRBV4-3 and TRBJ1-6; D is uncertain. The CDR3 extends over 18 amino acids. V was clipped by 0 bases and J by 5 bases, with 17 bases between them. Germline CDR1 reads LGHNA; CDR2 reads YSLEER. Here the CDR3 reads CASSQEAQAPINNSPLHF. As DNA, the CDR3 is TGCGCCAGCAGCCAAGAAGCCCAGGCGCCGATAAATAATTCACCCCTCCACTTT.